The 3 T cell receptor beta chains below all came from one sample that was sequenced in a study of blood T cell repertoires in COVID-19. Produced via immunoSEQ multiplex PCR; TCRdb's table is partial and in-frame only. The sample shows hundreds of thousands of clones, approximately 83% of them seen only once. The source material was PBMCs or T cells enriched from blood (not recorded which). The origin of the receptors is a man younger than 40 who had recovered from COVID-19.

The chain employs TRBV4-1 and TRBJ1-4; D perhaps matches TRBD1 (6 bases). V lost 2 bases and J 2 bases, leaving 15 bases between the germline ends. CDR1 and CDR2 (germline): MGHRA, YSYEKL. The CDR3 loop spans 17 amino acids. The CDR3 coding sequence is TGCGCCAGCAGCCAAAGACAGGTTGGGGTTACTAATGAAAAACTGTTTTTT. Its translation is CASSQRQVGVTNEKLFF.

The chain uses TRBV6-1 and TRBJ2-4, with 7 positions matching TRBD1. The V gene's germline CDR1 is MNHNS and CDR2 SASEGT. J gave up 1 base and V 2 bases, and 2 bases lay outside the gene matches. CDR3 size: 15 residues. The DNA for the CDR3 is TGTGCCAGCAGTGAAAAGGGACAGGCCAAAAACATTCAGTACTTC. Protein product: CASSEKGQAKNIQYF.

Comment on this clone: At one of its ends the junction is not consistent with the germline gene, which may arise from a read error. This rearrangement joins TRBV2 to TRBJ2-5; 7 bases fit TRBD1. Germline values: CDR1 SNHLY, CDR2 FYNNEI. The CDR3 extends over 11 amino acids. DNA for the CDR3: TGTGCCAGTAACGTACAGGGGAGCCCCCACTTC. It encodes CASNVQGSPHF.